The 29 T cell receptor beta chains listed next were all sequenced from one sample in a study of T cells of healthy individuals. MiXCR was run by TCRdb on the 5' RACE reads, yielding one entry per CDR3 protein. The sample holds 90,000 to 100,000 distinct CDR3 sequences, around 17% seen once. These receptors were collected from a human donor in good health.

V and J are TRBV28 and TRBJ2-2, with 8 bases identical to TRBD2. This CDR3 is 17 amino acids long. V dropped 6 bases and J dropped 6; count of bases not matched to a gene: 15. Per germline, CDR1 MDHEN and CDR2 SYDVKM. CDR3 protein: CASSFPGGAVLAGELFF. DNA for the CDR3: TGTGCCAGCAGCTTCCCCGGGGGGGCCGTCCTCGCCGGGGAGCTGTTTTTT.

The CDR3 spells CSVMTSGSTGELFF. The CDR3 coding sequence is TGCAGCGTTATGACTAGCGGGAGTACCGGGGAGCTGTTTTTT. The chain recombines TRBV29-1 with TRBJ2-2; 12 bases match TRBD2. Trimming took 5 bases from V and 5 from J; bases not matched to a gene: 3. Looked up from germline, CDR1 is SQVTM and CDR2 is ANQGSEA. This CDR3 contains 14 residues.

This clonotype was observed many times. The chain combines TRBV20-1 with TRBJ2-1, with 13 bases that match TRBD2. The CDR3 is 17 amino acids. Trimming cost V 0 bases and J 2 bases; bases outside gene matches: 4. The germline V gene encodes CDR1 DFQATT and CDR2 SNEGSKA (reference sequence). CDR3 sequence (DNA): TGCAGTGCTAGAGAAACTAGCGGGAGGGCTGCCTACAATGAGCAGTTCTTC. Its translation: CSARETSGRAAYNEQFF.

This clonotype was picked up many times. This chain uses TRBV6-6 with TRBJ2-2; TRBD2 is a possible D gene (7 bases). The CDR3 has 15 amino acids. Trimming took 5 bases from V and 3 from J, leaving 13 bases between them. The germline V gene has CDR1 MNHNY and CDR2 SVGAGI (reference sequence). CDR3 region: CASSLLGGDTGELFF. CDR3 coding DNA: TGTGCCAGCAGTCTTTTAGGGGGGGACACCGGGGAGCTGTTTTTT.

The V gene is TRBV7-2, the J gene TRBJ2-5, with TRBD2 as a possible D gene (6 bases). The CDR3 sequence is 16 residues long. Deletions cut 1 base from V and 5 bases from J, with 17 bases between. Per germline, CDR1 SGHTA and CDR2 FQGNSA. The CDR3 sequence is CASSLESGRDGETQYF. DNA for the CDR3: TGTGCCAGCAGCTTAGAGTCGGGGCGGGACGGTGAGACCCAGTACTTC. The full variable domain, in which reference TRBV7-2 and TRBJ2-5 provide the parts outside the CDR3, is GAGVSQSPSNKVTEKGKDVELRCDPISGHTALYWYRQSLGQGLEFLIYFQGNSAPDKSGLPSDRFSAERTGGSVSTLTIQRTQQEDSAVYLCASSLESGRDGETQYFGPGTRLLVL.

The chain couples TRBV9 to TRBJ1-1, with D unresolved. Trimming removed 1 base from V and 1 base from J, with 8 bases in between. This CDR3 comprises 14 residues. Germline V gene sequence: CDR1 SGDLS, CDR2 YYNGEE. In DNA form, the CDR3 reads TGTGCCAGCAGCGTAAACACGACGAACACTGAAGCTTTCTTT. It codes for CASSVNTTNTEAFF. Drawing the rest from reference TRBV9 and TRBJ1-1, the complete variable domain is DSGVTQTPKHLITATGQRVTLRCSPRSGDLSVYWYQQSLDQGLQFLIQYYNGEERAKGNILERFSAQQFPDLHSELNLSSLELGDSALYFCASSVNTTNTEAFFGQGTRLTVV.

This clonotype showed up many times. CDR3 in amino acids: CASTLAGVGTGELFF. Here the CDR3 DNA reads TGTGCCAGCACCCTAGCGGGAGTTGGCACCGGGGAGCTGTTTTTT. V is TRBV5-4 and J is TRBJ2-2, with 10 bases matching TRBD2. Germline lookup yields CDR1 SGHNT and CDR2 YYREEE (reference sequence). This CDR3 is built from 15 residues. Losses at the gene ends were 6 bases for V and 4 bases for J; bases not matched to a gene: 6.

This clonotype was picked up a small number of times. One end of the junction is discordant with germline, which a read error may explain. In DNA, the CDR3 is TGCAGTGCTACCGAGCGGAGCTACAATGCGCAGTTCTTC. This sequence encodes CSATERSYNAQFF. This chain joins TRBV20-1 and TRBJ2-1; D is perhaps TRBD2 (5 bases). The CDR3 is made up of 13 amino acids. Germline CDR1 reads DFQATT; CDR2 reads SNEGSKA (reference sequence).

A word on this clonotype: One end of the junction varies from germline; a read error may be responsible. The CDR3 bases are TGCAGCGCGCGGGACAGGGGGCGAGATGAAAACCTGTTTTTT. It codes for CSARDRGRDENLFF. The rearrangement joins TRBV29-1 to TRBJ1-4; 12 bases match TRBD1. The CDR3 spans 14 residues. Germline V lookup: CDR1 SQVTM, CDR2 ANQGSEA.

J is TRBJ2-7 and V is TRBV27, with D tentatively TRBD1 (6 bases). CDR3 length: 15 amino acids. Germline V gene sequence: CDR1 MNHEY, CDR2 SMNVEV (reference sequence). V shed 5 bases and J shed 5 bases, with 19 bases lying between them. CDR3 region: CASSPAGTSLHEQYF. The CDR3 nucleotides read TGTGCCAGCAGTCCGGCCGGGACAAGTCTCCACGAGCAGTACTTC.

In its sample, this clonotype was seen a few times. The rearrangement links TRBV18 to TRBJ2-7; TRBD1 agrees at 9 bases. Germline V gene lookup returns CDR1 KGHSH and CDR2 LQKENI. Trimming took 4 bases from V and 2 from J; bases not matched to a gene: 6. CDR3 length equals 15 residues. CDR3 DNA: TGTGCCAGCTCACGGTCCGGGACAGGGACCTACGAGCAGTACTTC. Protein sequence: CASSRSGTGTYEQYF.

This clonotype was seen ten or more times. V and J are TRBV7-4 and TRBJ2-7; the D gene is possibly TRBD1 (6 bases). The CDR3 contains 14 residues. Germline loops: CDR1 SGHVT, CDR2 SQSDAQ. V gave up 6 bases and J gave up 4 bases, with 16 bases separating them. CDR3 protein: CASRRSGQQYEQYF. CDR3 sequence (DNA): TGTGCCAGCAGGAGGTCTGGACAGCAATACGAGCAGTACTTC.

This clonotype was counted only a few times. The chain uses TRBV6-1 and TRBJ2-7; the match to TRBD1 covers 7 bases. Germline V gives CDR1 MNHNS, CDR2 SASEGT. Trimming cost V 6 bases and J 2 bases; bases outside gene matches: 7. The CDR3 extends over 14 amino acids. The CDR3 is CASSQAQGAYEQYF. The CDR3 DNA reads TGTGCCAGCAGCCAGGCGCAGGGGGCCTACGAGCAGTACTTC.

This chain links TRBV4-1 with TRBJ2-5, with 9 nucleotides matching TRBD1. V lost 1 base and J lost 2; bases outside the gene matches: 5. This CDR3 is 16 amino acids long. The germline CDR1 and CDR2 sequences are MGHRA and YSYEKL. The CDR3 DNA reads TGCGCCAGCAGCCAAGTGAGGACAGGGGATCAAGAGACCCAGTACTTC. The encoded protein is CASSQVRTGDQETQYF.

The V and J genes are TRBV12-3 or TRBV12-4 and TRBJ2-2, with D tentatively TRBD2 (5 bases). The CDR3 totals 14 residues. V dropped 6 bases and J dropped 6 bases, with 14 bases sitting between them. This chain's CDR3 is CASSLAYGAGELFF. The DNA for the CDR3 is TGTGCCAGCAGCTTGGCGTACGGGGCCGGGGAGCTGTTTTTT.

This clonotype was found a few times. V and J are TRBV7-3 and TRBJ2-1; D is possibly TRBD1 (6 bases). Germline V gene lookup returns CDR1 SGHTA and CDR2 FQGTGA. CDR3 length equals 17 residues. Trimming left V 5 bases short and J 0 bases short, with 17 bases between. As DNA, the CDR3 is TGTGCCAGCAGCGCTAGCAGGGGCCGGAGCTCCTACAATGAGCAGTTCTTC. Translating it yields CASSASRGRSSYNEQFF.

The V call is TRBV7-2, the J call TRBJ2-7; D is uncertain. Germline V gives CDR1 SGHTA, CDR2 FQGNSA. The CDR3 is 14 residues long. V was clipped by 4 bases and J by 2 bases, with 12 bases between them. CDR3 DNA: TGTGCCAGCAGCTCGGACCTTATCACCTACGAGCAGTACTTC. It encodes CASSSDLITYEQYF.

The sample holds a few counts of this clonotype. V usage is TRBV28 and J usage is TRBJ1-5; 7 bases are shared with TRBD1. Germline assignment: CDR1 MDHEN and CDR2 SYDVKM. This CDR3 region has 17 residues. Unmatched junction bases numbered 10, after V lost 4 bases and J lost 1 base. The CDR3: CASSSRGDLGSNQPQHF. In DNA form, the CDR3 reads TGTGCCAGCAGTTCCAGGGGGGATTTAGGGAGCAATCAGCCCCAGCATTTT.

The CDR3 here is CASSLKDEKLFF. The DNA of the CDR3 is TGTGCCAGCAGCCTTAAAGATGAAAAACTGTTTTTT. The genes are TRBV7-9 and TRBJ1-4; D is ambiguous. The germline V gene has CDR1 SEHNR and CDR2 FQNEAQ (reference sequence). CDR3 length: 12 residues. V shed 5 bases and J shed 6 bases, with 7 bases lying between them.

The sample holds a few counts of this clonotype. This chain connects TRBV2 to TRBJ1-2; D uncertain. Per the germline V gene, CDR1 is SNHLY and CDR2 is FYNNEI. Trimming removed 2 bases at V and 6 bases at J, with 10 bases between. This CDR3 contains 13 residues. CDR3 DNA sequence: TGTGCCAGCAGTGAACTGGGAAGTGATGGCTACACCTTC. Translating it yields CASSELGSDGYTF. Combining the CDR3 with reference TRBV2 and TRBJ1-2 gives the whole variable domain EPEVTQTPSHQVTQMGQEVILRCVPISNHLYFYWYRQILGQKVEFLVSFYNNEISEKSEIFDDQFSVERPDGSNFTLKIRSTKLEDSAMYFCASSELGSDGYTFGSGTRLTVV.

CDR3: CASSWRRLGDTDTQYF. In nucleotides, the CDR3 is TGTGCCAGCAGTTGGAGGCGGCTAGGGGACACAGATACGCAGTATTTT. The rearrangement links TRBV12-3 or TRBV12-4 to TRBJ2-3; D may be TRBD1 or TRBD2 (5 bases each). This CDR3 spans 16 amino acids. V lost 4 bases and J 2 bases, leaving 16 bases between the germline ends.

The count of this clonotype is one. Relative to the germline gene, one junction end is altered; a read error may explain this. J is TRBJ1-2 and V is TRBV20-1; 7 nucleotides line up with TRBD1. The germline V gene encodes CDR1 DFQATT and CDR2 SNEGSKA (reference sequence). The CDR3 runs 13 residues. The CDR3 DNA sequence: TGCAGTGCTAGTCTTCAGGGGGTAAAATTACATCACTTC. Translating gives CSASLQGVKLHHF.

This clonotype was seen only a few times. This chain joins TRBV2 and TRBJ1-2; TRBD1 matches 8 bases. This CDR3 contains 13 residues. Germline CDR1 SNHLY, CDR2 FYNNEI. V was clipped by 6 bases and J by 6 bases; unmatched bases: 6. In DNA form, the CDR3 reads TGTGCCAGCAGCCCGGACAGGGAGAATGGCTACACCTTC. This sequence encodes CASSPDRENGYTF.

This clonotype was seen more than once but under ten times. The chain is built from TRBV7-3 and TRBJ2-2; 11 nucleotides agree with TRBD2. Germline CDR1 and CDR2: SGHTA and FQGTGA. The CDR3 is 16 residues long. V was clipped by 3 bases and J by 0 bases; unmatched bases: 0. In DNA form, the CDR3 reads TGTGCCAGCAGCTTTAGCGGGGGGGCGAACACCGGGGAGCTGTTTTTT. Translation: CASSFSGGANTGELFF.

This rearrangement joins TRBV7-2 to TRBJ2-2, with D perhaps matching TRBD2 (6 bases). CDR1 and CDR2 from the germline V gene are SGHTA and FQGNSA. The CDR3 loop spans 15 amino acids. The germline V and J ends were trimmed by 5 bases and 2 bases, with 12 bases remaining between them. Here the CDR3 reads CASSPRGLNTGELFF. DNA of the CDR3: TGTGCCAGCAGCCCGCGGGGACTTAACACCGGGGAGCTGTTTTTT.

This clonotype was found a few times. CDR3 DNA sequence: TGCAGCGTCAAACCTACAATCACCGGGGAGCTGTTTTTT. It yields the protein CSVKPTITGELFF. The gene calls are TRBV29-1 and TRBJ2-2; D is ambiguous. With 6 bases removed from V and 4 bases from J, the gap between germline ends came to 12 bases. The CDR3 is 13 residues long. CDR1 SQVTM and CDR2 ANQGSEA come from the germline V gene.

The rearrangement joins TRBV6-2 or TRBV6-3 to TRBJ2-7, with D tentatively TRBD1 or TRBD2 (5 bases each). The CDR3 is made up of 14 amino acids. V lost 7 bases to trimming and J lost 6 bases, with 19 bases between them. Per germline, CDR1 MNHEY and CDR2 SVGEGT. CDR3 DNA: TGTGCCAGCATGCGACTCAGGGCTGGGGGCGAGCAGTACTTC. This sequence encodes CASMRLRAGGEQYF.

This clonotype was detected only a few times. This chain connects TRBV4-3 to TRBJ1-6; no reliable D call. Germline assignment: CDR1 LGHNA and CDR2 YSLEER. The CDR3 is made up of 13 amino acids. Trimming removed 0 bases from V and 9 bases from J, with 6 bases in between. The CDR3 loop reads CASSQDRASPLHF. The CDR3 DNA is TGCGCCAGCAGCCAAGATCGCGCTTCACCCCTCCACTTT.

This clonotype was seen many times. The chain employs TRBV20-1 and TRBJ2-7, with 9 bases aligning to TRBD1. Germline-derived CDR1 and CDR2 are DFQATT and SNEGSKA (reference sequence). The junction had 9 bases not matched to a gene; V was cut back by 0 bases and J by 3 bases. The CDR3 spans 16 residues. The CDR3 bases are TGCAGTGCTAGAGATAGCGACAGGGGGGACCTCTACGAGCAGTACTTC. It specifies CSARDSDRGDLYEQYF.